A selection of T cell receptor beta chains follows, all from one sample in a study of regulatory T cells in long-lasting Graves disease. One entry per CDR3 protein results from TCRdb running MiXCR on the multiplex PCR reads. The table lists about 460,000 distinct CDR3 sequences, around 15% of them singletons. This sample was also put to use in a study of T cells in Graves' hyperthyroidism and ophthalmopathy.

The source was peripheral blood mononuclear cells (PBMCs), collected at new diagnosis, from a patient treated with antithyroid drugs. These receptors all come from a woman aged 50 to 65 with Graves disease. Both conserved end residues are part of each CDR3. A D gene is named only where the DNA matches it firmly. A row's size may be missing; if present it is once, few, many or a size class.

>few|TRBJ2-5|.|TRBV20-1
TGCAGTGCTAGACCCTCCCGCCTAGGGGCGGCGGAGACCCAGTACTTC
CSARPSRLGAAETQYF
>many|TRBJ1-6|.|TRBV12-3/TRBV12-4
TGTGCCAGCAGTTTAGGGGTTGTGGGGTCACCCCTCCACTTT
CASSLGVVGSPLHF
>.|TRBJ1-2|TRBD1|TRBV4-1
TGCGCCAGCAGCCAACTACAGGGAGGGACAGGGTATGGCTACACCTTC
CASSQLQGGTGYGYTF
>many|TRBJ2-3|.|TRBV5-8
TGTGCCAGCAGCTTATGGTACACCAGCACAGATACGCAGTATTTT
CASSLWYTSTDTQYF
>many|TRBJ2-1|.|TRBV28
TGTGCCAGCTCTTCGCGGGACACGCTCTACAATGAGCAGTTCTTC
CASSSRDTLYNEQFF
>.|TRBJ1-5|TRBD1|TRBV6-1
TGTGCCAGCAGCCCTGGGACAGTATCCAATCAGCCCCAGCATTTT
CASSPGTVSNQPQHF
>few|TRBJ2-5|.|TRBV28
TGTGCCAGCAGTTTTTCTGGTGGGCCGCAAGAGACCCAGTACTTC
CASSFSGGPQETQYF
>.|TRBJ2-3|.|TRBV20-1
TGCAGTGCTAGAGAATGGGTAGGCACAGATACGCAGTATTTT
CSAREWVGTDTQYF
>.|TRBJ2-3|.|TRBV6-2/TRBV6-3
TGTGCCAGCAGTTACGCTGAGACAGATACGCAGTATTTT
CASSYAETDTQYF
>many|TRBJ2-1|.|TRBV29-1
TGCAGCGTTGGGGGGAATGAGCAGTTCTTC
CSVGGNEQFF
>.|TRBJ2-2|TRBD2|TRBV4-1
TGCGCCAGCAGCCAAGATGATGGTAGGCTAGCGGGAGTCACCGGGGAGCTGTTTTTT
CASSQDDGRLAGVTGELFF
>.|TRBJ2-5|TRBD2|TRBV7-7
TGTGCTAGCGGACTAGCGGGAGGGCCAGGGGAGACCCAGTACTTC
CASGLAGGPGETQYF
>many|TRBJ2-4|.|TRBV28
TGTGCCAGCAGTTTACCGGGAGTGGCCAAAAACATTCAGTACTTC
CASSLPGVAKNIQYF
>few|TRBJ2-7|TRBD2|TRBV20-1
TGCAGTGCTAGATCAGCGGGAGTGGGATCCTACGAGCAGTACTTC
CSARSAGVGSYEQYF
>many|TRBJ1-2|.|TRBV18
TGTGCCAGCTCACCCAGATCAGTGGCAGGATCAGCAAATAACTATGGCTACACCTTC
CASSPRSVAGSANNYGYTF
>few|TRBJ2-7|TRBD1|TRBV20-1
TGCAGTGCTAGTCAGACAGGGGTCCCCTACGAGCAGTACTTC
CSASQTGVPYEQYF
>few|TRBJ2-7|.|TRBV6-1
TGTGCCAGCAGTGACCCCCCGCCCTCCTACGAGCAGTACTTC
CASSDPPPSYEQYF
>many|TRBJ2-3|.|TRBV5-1
TGCGCCAGCAGCGCCGGGGACACCACAGATACGCAGTATTTT
CASSAGDTTDTQYF
>many|TRBJ2-7|.|TRBV11-2
.
CASSLNVGPGTPGQGKF
>.|TRBJ2-5|.|TRBV6-1
TGTGCCAGCAGAGATGGGGGGGCGCTTACCCAAGAGACCCAGTACTTC
CASRDGGALTQETQYF
>many|TRBJ2-7|TRBD2|TRBV28
TGTGCCAGCAGTTTACTAGCGGGAGGGTACGAGCAGTACTTC
CASSLLAGGYEQYF
>.|TRBJ2-1|TRBD1|TRBV19
TGTGCCAGTGGCACTGGACAGGCTCGCTACAATGAGCAGTTCTTC
CASGTGQARYNEQFF